Many counts were recorded for the clone carrying this T cell receptor (beta chain). As yet, its antigen is unknown. The germline V gene encodes CDR1 ENHRY and CDR2 SYGVKD. Trimming took off 4 bases at V and 5 bases at J, with 14 bases between the two ends. This CDR3 contains 14 residues. The data belong to a study of T cells after yellow fever vaccination. For the study at large: Fractions with few cells were prepared using SMART-Seq v4 Ultra Low Input.

The study made its TCR cDNA through 5'RACE template switching. That step introduced a universal primer site along with UMIs. TCRdb fed the 5' RACE reads into MiXCR, producing one record per CDR3 protein. The sample gives 250,000 or so distinct CDR3 sequences, approximately 3.6% of which show up once; around a fifth is in the top ten. The study, taken as a whole, reports: Clonotypes found in both CD4 and CD8 compartments made up a small share. Abundant clonotypes (contaminants from the bulk population) could be present in FACS-sorted repertoires.

The chain combines TRBV10-3 with TRBJ2-5, with D maybe TRBD2 (7 bases). This TCR was sampled from a man younger than 35 who received the YFV17D yellow fever vaccine. The sample was PBMCs, taken 15 days after the yellow fever booster vaccination. For the CDR3, the DNA is TGTGCCATCAGTGTTCGGGGGGCCGGGGAGACCCAGTACTTC. It codes for CAISVRGAGETQYF.